Shown below are 28 T cell receptor beta chains from a single sample sequenced in a study of blood T cell repertoires in COVID-19. Measured with immunoSEQ multiplex PCR; TCRdb has only the in-frame clones, and not every one. The data contain approximately 120,000 clones, 84% of them singletons. Sequenced sample: peripheral blood. The receptors shown here come from a human donor in a cohort sampled during active COVID-19.

With regard to this clone: The sample holds other DNA sequences that translate to the same CDR3. The J gene is TRBJ1-4, the V gene TRBV27, with a weak D call TRBD1 (5 bases). The CDR3 is 13 residues long. V lost 3 bases, J lost 6 bases, and 8 bases lay in between. Per the germline V gene, CDR1 is MNHEY and CDR2 is SMNVEV (reference sequence). The CDR3 loop reads CASSLGRYEKLFF. Written as DNA, the CDR3 is TGTGCCAGCAGTTTGGGGCGTTATGAAAAACTGTTTTTT.

This sequence joins TRBV3-1 (or the pseudogene TRBV3-2) and TRBJ2-7; 10 nucleotides agree with TRBD2. V lost 11 bases, J lost 10 bases, and 11 bases stayed unmatched. CDR1 is LGHDT, CDR2 YNNKEL, per germline (reference sequence). The CDR3 spans 12 residues. Here the CDR3 reads CASAETSGLQYF. The CDR3 nucleotides read TGTGCCTCAGCGGAGACTAGCGGGCTCCAGTACTTC.

The chain carries TRBV9 and TRBJ1-1; D gene ambiguous. This CDR3 is built from 14 residues. The V and J ends lost 0 bases and 4 bases respectively, with 10 bases between them. Per germline, CDR1 SGDLS and CDR2 YYNGEE. The CDR3 DNA follows: TGTGCCAGCAGCGTAGGCCAGGCGGGCACTGAAGCTTTCTTT. Its translation: CASSVGQAGTEAFF.

This chain uses TRBV6-1 with TRBJ2-7; the D gene is possibly TRBD1 (5 bases). The CDR3 has 15 amino acids. The germline gives CDR1 MNHNS, CDR2 SASEGT. Trimming left V 1 base short and J 2 bases short, with 12 bases between. CDR3 in amino acids: CASSEEWGPAYEQYF. In nucleotides, the CDR3 is TGTGCCAGCAGTGAAGAGTGGGGCCCTGCCTACGAGCAGTACTTC.

The chain recombines TRBV7-8 with TRBJ1-1; D perhaps matches TRBD1 (5 bases). Trimming took off 5 bases at V and 2 bases at J, with 12 bases between the two ends. Germline loops: CDR1 SGHVS, CDR2 FQNEAQ. The CDR3 has 14 amino acids. The CDR3 reads CASSTGLSNTEAFF. CDR3 nucleotides: TGTGCCAGCAGCACGGGACTGTCCAACACTGAAGCTTTCTTT.

The gene calls are TRBV13 and TRBJ1-2, with a tentative D call TRBD1 (5 bases). Looked up from germline, CDR1 is PRHDT and CDR2 is FYEKMQ (reference sequence). The CDR3 loop spans 16 amino acids. The V and J ends lost 1 base and 0 bases respectively, with 12 bases between them. The CDR3 is CASSLEGQSSNYGYTF. The DNA of the CDR3 is TGTGCCAGCAGCTTAGAGGGGCAGTCCTCTAACTATGGCTACACCTTC.

The chain employs TRBV19 and TRBJ1-5, with 7 bases aligning to TRBD1. The length of the CDR3 is 13 residues. V shed 5 bases, J shed 7 bases, and the junction held 5 bases outside the gene matches. The germline V gene has CDR1 LNHDA and CDR2 SQIVND (reference sequence). CDR3 bases: TGTGCCAGTAGTCGACAGGGAGGCCAGCCCCAGCATTTT. Its translation is CASSRQGGQPQHF.

This rearrangement joins TRBV6-6 to TRBJ2-7; weak D call: TRBD2 (6 bases). V lost 4 bases and J lost 2, with 12 bases in between. Germline CDR1 MNHNY, CDR2 SVGAGI (reference sequence). The CDR3 has 14 amino acids. The CDR3 sequence is CASSLSGTAYEQYF. Here the CDR3 DNA reads TGTGCCAGCAGTTTATCAGGGACTGCCTACGAGCAGTACTTC.

The rearrangement joins TRBV7-2 to TRBJ1-5; TRBD1 is a possible D gene (5 bases). The germline V gene has CDR1 SGHTA and CDR2 FQGNSA. The V gene lost 5 bases and the J gene lost 6 bases, with 14 bases spanning the gap. The CDR3 is 14 residues long. The CDR3 region is CASSVDSAPQPQHF. CDR3 nucleotides: TGTGCCAGCAGCGTAGACAGTGCGCCTCAGCCCCAGCATTTT.

This clone was counted a few times. The chain is built from TRBV5-1 and TRBJ2-3, with D tentatively TRBD2 (6 bases). Trimming cost V 5 bases and J 1 base, with 11 bases left between them. Germline CDR1 and CDR2: SGHRS and YFSETQ. The CDR3 has 14 amino acids. The chain's CDR3 is CASSRWGGTDTQYF. CDR3 nucleotide sequence: TGCGCCAGCAGTAGGTGGGGGGGCACAGATACGCAGTATTTT.

V usage is TRBV7-9 and J usage is TRBJ1-1; TRBD1 agrees at 7 bases. Looked up from germline, CDR1 is SEHNR and CDR2 is FQNEAQ (reference sequence). The J segment lost 1 base and the V segment lost 5 bases, leaving 4 bases of the junction unmatched. This CDR3 spans 14 amino acids. CDR3 DNA: TGTGCCAGCAGCCAGGGACAGTCGAACACTGAAGCTTTCTTT. As protein: CASSQGQSNTEAFF.

J is TRBJ2-2 and V is TRBV19; 9 bases map to TRBD1. CDR1 LNHDA and CDR2 SQIVND come from the germline V gene (reference sequence). V was clipped by 8 bases and J by 4 bases; unmatched bases: 5. The CDR3 sequence is 14 residues long. The CDR3 sequence: CASRTGAGTGELFF. DNA of the CDR3: TGTGCCAGTCGGACAGGGGCGGGCACCGGGGAGCTGTTTTTT.

This chain uses TRBV7-2 with TRBJ1-4; D perhaps matches TRBD1 (6 bases). CDR3 length: 15 residues. The germline gives CDR1 SGHTA, CDR2 FQGNSA. The V and J ends lost 4 bases and 2 bases respectively, with 11 bases between them. DNA of the CDR3: TGTGCCAGCAGCTCCCGCGGGGGCACTAATGAAAAACTGTTTTTT. As protein: CASSSRGGTNEKLFF.

The rearrangement uses TRBV20-1 and TRBJ1-1; no reliable D call. The CDR3 spans 11 residues. V shed 6 bases and J shed 8 bases, with 13 bases lying between them. Germline V gene sequence: CDR1 DFQATT, CDR2 SNEGSKA (reference sequence). CDR3 DNA sequence: TGCAGTGCAGCGATTGGGAGAGAAGCTTTCTTT. Its protein product is CSAAIGREAFF.

The V call is TRBV4-2, the J call TRBJ1-1; a possible D gene is TRBD1 (5 bases). This CDR3 is 13 amino acids long. V was trimmed by 5 bases and J by 4 bases, leaving 11 bases between them. Germline CDR1 LGHNA, CDR2 YNFKEQ. CDR3 DNA sequence: TGTGCCAGCAGCTATCAGGGTGGCACTGAAGCTTTCTTT. It is translated as CASSYQGGTEAFF.

The genes are TRBV5-8 and TRBJ1-2; TRBD1 matches at 7 bases. The CDR3 consists of 14 residues. Trimming took 4 bases from V and 4 from J; bases not matched to a gene: 7. CDR1 and CDR2 from the germline V gene are SGHTS and YDEGEE. CDR3 loop: CASSPRAGGYGYTF. The CDR3 nucleotides read TGTGCCAGCAGCCCCAGGGCAGGGGGCTATGGCTACACCTTC.

The V call is TRBV5-6, the J call TRBJ2-3; the match to TRBD2 covers 9 bases. This CDR3 region has 18 residues. J was trimmed by 2 bases and V by 0 bases; bases with no gene match: 10. CDR1 and CDR2 from the germline V gene are SGHDT and YYEEEE. The CDR3 region is CASSLEWWERGDTDTQYF. The CDR3 DNA is TGTGCCAGCAGCTTGGAATGGTGGGAGCGGGGGGACACAGATACGCAGTATTTT.

J is TRBJ2-3 and V is TRBV18, with D tentatively TRBD2 (6 bases). The germline gives CDR1 KGHSH, CDR2 LQKENI. This CDR3 comprises 14 residues. Trimming removed 3 bases from V and 4 bases from J, with 11 bases in between. CDR3 DNA sequence: TGTGCCAGCTCACCGGAGGGCGTGGCAGATACGCAGTATTTT. Its translation: CASSPEGVADTQYF.

This clone was observed many times. Other DNA sequences from this sample encode an identical CDR3 as well. The chain carries TRBV9 and TRBJ2-3, with 8 bases that match TRBD2. The V segment lost 0 bases and the J segment 2 bases; nucleotides outside the gene matches: 5. The CDR3 loop spans 16 amino acids. Germline V lookup: CDR1 SGDLS, CDR2 YYNGEE. The CDR3 loop is CASSVGIAGSTDTQYF. Written as DNA, the CDR3 is TGTGCCAGCAGCGTAGGCATAGCGGGGTCCACAGATACGCAGTATTTT.

This chain connects TRBV5-1 to TRBJ2-7; perhaps TRBD2 as D (6 bases). The CDR3 has 15 amino acids. V was clipped by 0 bases and J by 4 bases, with 14 bases between them. Germline CDR1 reads SGHRS; CDR2 reads YFSETQ. The CDR3 DNA reads as TGCGCCAGCAGCTTGGATGGGACTGCAGTTTACGAGCAGTACTTC. This gives the protein CASSLDGTAVYEQYF.

V is TRBV5-1 and J is TRBJ1-1, with a weak D call TRBD1 (6 bases). The length of the CDR3 is 16 residues. V lost 0 bases, J lost 4 bases, and 16 bases lay in between. CDR1 SGHRS and CDR2 YFSETQ come from the germline V gene. The CDR3 bases are TGCGCCAGCAGCTTGGGGGTTTTGGGGGCGGGCACTGAAGCTTTCTTT. Translating it yields CASSLGVLGAGTEAFF.

The J gene is TRBJ2-5, the V gene TRBV6-5; TRBD2 aligns across 11 bases. The germline gives CDR1 MNHEY, CDR2 SVGAGI. Germline trimming cut 4 bases from V and 3 bases from J; bases unmatched to any gene: 1. There are 14 residues in the CDR3. CDR3 sequence (DNA): TGTGCCAGCAGTTTACTAGCGGGGGAAGAGACCCAGTACTTC. Protein: CASSLLAGEETQYF.

The V and J genes are TRBV30 and TRBJ1-6; 9 nucleotides agree with TRBD1. Germline V lookup: CDR1 GTSNPN, CDR2 SVGIG (reference sequence). V dropped 0 bases and J dropped 9; count of bases not matched to a gene: 6. The CDR3 contains 15 residues. The CDR3 protein is CAWSVKGQGGSPLHF. CDR3 in DNA: TGTGCCTGGAGTGTAAAGGGACAGGGAGGTTCACCCCTCCACTTT.

V and J are TRBV7-2 and TRBJ2-7; 9 bases match TRBD1. Germline lookup yields CDR1 SGHTA and CDR2 FQGNSA. This CDR3 spans 13 amino acids. V gave up 5 bases and J gave up 5 bases; unmatched junction bases: 4. The CDR3, as DNA: TGTGCCAGCAGCAACAGGGGGCTAAACGAGCAGTACTTC. The encoded protein is CASSNRGLNEQYF.

J is TRBJ1-4 and V is TRBV6-5, with a possible D match to TRBD1 (5 bases). Trimming shortened V by 4 bases and J by 6 bases, and 12 bases separated the two germline ends. This CDR3 spans 14 amino acids. Germline values: CDR1 MNHEY, CDR2 SVGAGI. This chain's CDR3 is CASSFSGRDEKLFF. CDR3 in DNA: TGTGCCAGCAGTTTCTCAGGGCGGGATGAAAAACTGTTTTTT.

V usage is TRBV28 and J usage is TRBJ2-7; TRBD1 agrees at 8 bases. The CDR3 is 15 amino acids. Per the germline V gene, CDR1 is MDHEN and CDR2 is SYDVKM. V shed 8 bases, J shed 3 bases, and the junction held 12 bases outside the gene matches. CDR3 DNA: TGTGCCAGCGGCCGAACTGGGACAGGAGACTACGAGCAGTACTTC. This translates into CASGRTGTGDYEQYF.

This clone has a single count. The genes are TRBV5-5 and TRBJ2-1; D gene uncertain. The germline V gene has CDR1 SGHKS and CDR2 YYEKEE (reference sequence). CDR3 size: 12 residues. V lost 2 bases and J lost 9, with 9 bases in between. The CDR3 nucleotides read TGTGCCAGCAGCTTCAGTGGGCTTGAGCAGTTCTTC. Translating gives CASSFSGLEQFF.

The chain employs TRBV5-8 and TRBJ1-1; TRBD1 aligns across 8 bases. Germline V gene lookup returns CDR1 SGHTS and CDR2 YDEGEE. After removal of 0 bases from V and 4 bases from J, the junction contained 2 bases not matched to a gene. The CDR3 has 14 residues. DNA of the CDR3: TGTGCCAGCAGCTTGGTACAGGGGGGCACTGAAGCTTTCTTT. This gives the protein CASSLVQGGTEAFF.